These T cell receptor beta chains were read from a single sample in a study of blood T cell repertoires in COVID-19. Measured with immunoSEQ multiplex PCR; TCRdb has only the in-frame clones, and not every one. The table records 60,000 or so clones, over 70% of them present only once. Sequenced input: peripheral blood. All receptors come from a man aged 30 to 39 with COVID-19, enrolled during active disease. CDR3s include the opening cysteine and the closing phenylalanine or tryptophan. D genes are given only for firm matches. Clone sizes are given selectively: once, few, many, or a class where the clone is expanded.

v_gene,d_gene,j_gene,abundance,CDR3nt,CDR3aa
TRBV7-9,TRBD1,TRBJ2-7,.,TGTGCCAGCAGCAAGCAGGGGGCGCGGTACGAGCAGTACTTC,CASSKQGARYEQYF
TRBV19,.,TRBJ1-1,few,TGTGCCAGTATACCTGCGGGCATGAACACTGAAGCTTTCTTT,CASIPAGMNTEAFF
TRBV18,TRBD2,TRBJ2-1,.,TGTGCCAGCTCACTAAAAGGACTAGCGGAACCCAATGAGCAGTTCTTC,CASSLKGLAEPNEQFF
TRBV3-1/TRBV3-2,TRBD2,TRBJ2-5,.,TGTGCCAGCACGACTAGCGGGAGTAGTGAAGAGACCCAGTACTTC,CASTTSGSSEETQYF
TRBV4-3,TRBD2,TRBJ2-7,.,TGCGCCAGCAGCCAAGATACCAGCGGGAGGTATTCCTACGAGCAGTACTTC,CASSQDTSGRYSYEQYF
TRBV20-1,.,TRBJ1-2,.,TGCAGTGCGCTCGGGGGCTATGGCTACACCTTC,CSALGGYGYTF
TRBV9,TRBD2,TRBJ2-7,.,TGTGCCAGCAGCGTTAGTGGGACTAGCGGTTACGAGCAGTACTTC,CASSVSGTSGYEQYF
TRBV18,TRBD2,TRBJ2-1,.,TGTGCCAGCTCACCTTCGGCTAGCGGGAGACCCGACAATGAGCAGTTCTTC,CASSPSASGRPDNEQFF
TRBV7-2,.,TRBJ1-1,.,TGTGCCAGCAGCTTAGGATTTTCCCCGGGGGCTTTCTTT,CASSLGFSPGAFF
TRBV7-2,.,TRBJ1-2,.,TGTGCCAGCAGCTTAGTAGTCGGGACATCTCCTTATGGCTACACCTTC,CASSLVVGTSPYGYTF
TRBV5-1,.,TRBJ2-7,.,TGCGCCAGCAGCTTGAGCCGGGACACTAAACACGAGCAGTACTTC,CASSLSRDTKHEQYF
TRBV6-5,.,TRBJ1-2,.,TGTGCCAGCAGTACCGACCGGGACACAATTGGGGGCTACACCTTC,CASSTDRDTIGGYTF
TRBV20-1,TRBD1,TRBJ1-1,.,TGCAGTGCTAGTAAGGGGGCGCCGAACACTGAAGCTTTCTTT,CSASKGAPNTEAFF
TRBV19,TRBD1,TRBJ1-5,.,TGTGCCAGTAGTTCCGGGAGACAGGGGTTGGGTCAGCCCCAGCATTTT,CASSSGRQGLGQPQHF
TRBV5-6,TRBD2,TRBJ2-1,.,TGTGCCAGCATGGGACTAGCAAGCCCCAATGAGCAGTTCTTC,CASMGLASPNEQFF
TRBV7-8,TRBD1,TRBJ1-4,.,TGTGCCAGCAGCCCGAACAGGGGAGCTAATGAAAAACTGTTTTTT,CASSPNRGANEKLFF
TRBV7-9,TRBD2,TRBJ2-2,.,TGTGCCAGCAGCCCGGGGACTAGCGGTAGACAGGACGGGGAGCTGTTTTTT,CASSPGTSGRQDGELFF
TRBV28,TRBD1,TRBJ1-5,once,TGTGCCAGCAGTCCTATTACAGGGGCGGGTCAGCCCCAGCATTTT,CASSPITGAGQPQHF
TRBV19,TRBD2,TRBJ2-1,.,TGTGCCAGTAGTCGGGCTAGCGGGATACGGAATGAGCAGTTCTTC,CASSRASGIRNEQFF
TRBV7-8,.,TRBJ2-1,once,TGTGCCAGCAGCTTAGCGGTGACTAGCAATGAGCAGTTCTTC,CASSLAVTSNEQFF
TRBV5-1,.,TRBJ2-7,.,TGCGCCAGCACCCCCTTACCAGGGGACTACGAGCAGTACTTC,CASTPLPGDYEQYF
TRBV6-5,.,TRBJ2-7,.,TGTGCCAGCACCTCCAGGGGAGGGGCCGGGTCGGAGCAGTACTTC,CASTSRGGAGSEQYF
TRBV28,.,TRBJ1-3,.,TGTGCCACCCTAACTTCGACTGGAAACACCATATATTTT,CATLTSTGNTIYF
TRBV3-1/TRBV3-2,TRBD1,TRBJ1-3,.,TGTGCCAGCAGCCCCCGACAGGGTGGAAACACCATATATTTT,CASSPRQGGNTIYF
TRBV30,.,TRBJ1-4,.,TGTGCCCGCACGGACATAACTAATGAAAAACTGTTTTTT,CARTDITNEKLFF
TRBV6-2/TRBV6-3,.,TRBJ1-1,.,TGTGCCAGCAGTCCGGGAAGCTGGGGGAACACTGAAGCTTTCTTT,CASSPGSWGNTEAFF
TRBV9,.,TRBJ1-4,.,TGTGCCAGCAGCGTAGGTGGTGCAGGGAATGAAAAACTGTTTTTT,CASSVGGAGNEKLFF
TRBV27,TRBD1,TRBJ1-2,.,TGTGCCAGCAGTTCTTATGGACAGGTGACTAACTATGGCTACACCTTC,CASSSYGQVTNYGYTF
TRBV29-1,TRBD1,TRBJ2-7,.,TGCAGCTACCGGGACAGCTCCTACGAGCAGTACTTC,CSYRDSSYEQYF
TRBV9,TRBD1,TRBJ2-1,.,TGTGCCAGCAGCGTAGAGGGGGCGAACTACAATGAGCAGTTCTTC,CASSVEGANYNEQFF
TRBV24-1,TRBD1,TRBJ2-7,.,TGTGCCACCATGGGACAGGGGTCCTACGAGCAGTACTTC,CATMGQGSYEQYF
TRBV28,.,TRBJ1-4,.,TGTGCCAGCAGTATACAGGGAAAACTGTTTTTT,CASSIQGKLFF
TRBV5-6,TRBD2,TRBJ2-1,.,TGTGCCAGCAGCTCGACTAGCGGTTCCTACAATGAGCAGTTCTTC,CASSSTSGSYNEQFF
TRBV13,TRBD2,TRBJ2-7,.,TGTGCCAGCAGCCGAGGGCTAGCGGGGACCTACGAGCAGTACTTC,CASSRGLAGTYEQYF
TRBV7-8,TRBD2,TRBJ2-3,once,TGTGCCAGCAGCTCCTCTAAGACTAGCGGAAACACAGATACGCAGTATTTT,CASSSSKTSGNTDTQYF
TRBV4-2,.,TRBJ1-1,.,TGTGCCAGCAGCCAAGTGTCGGGGGGGAACACTGAAGCTTTCTTT,CASSQVSGGNTEAFF
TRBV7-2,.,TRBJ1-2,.,TGTGCCAGCAGCTTAGACAGGGCCTATTATGGCTACACCTTC,CASSLDRAYYGYTF
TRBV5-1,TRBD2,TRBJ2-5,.,TGCGCCAGCAGCAAGGCTAGCGGGAGCCCACATCAAGAGACCCAGTACTTC,CASSKASGSPHQETQYF
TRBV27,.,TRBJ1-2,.,TGTGCCAGCAGTCCAGACAGGACCAACTATGGCTACACCTTC,CASSPDRTNYGYTF
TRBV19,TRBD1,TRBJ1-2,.,TGTGCCAGTAGTATAGCCACAGGGGGCAGTCCGGATGGCTACACCTTC,CASSIATGGSPDGYTF
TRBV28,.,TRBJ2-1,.,TGTGCCAGCAGTTTATACGGTTCCTACAATGAGCAGTTCTTC,CASSLYGSYNEQFF
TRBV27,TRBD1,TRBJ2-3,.,TGTGCCAGCAGTCCCGGACAGGGTGGGTCAGATACGCAGTATTTT,CASSPGQGGSDTQYF
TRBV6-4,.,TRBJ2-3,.,TGTGCCAGCAGTGAGCAGACATTCACAGATACGCAGTATTTT,CASSEQTFTDTQYF
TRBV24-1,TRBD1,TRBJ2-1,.,TGTGCCACCAGTGACATGGGACAGGGTAGGGACTACAATGAGCAGTTCTTC,CATSDMGQGRDYNEQFF
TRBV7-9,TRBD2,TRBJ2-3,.,TGTGCCAGCAGCTTAGCTCAGGGCCGGGAGGTAGATACGCAGTATTTT,CASSLAQGREVDTQYF
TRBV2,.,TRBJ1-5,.,TGTGCCAGCAGTCAGGGGTCGGGTCAGCCCCAGCATTTT,CASSQGSGQPQHF
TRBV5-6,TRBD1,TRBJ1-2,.,TGTGCCAGCAGCCCTCAATGGACAGGGAATATTCCTTTGAGGGGCTACACCTTC,CASSPQWTGNIPLRGYTF
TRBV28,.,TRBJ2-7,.,TGTGCCAGCAGTTCCCCCGACATCCTTACTCGCGGGGCGGTCTTC,CASSSPDILTRGAVF
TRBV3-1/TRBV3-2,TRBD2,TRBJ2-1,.,TGTGCCAGCAGCCAAGCGGGAGGGAAAGAGCAGTTCTTC,CASSQAGGKEQFF